The clone carrying this TCR beta chain was found a few times. Its antigen remains unknown. The sequencing template was cDNA reverse transcribed from extracted RNA. Data came from immunoSEQ multiplex PCR; TCRdb stores just in-frame clones and leaves some out. The sample lists a few hundred thousand clones, roughly two fifths seen once, with just under 0.5% in the top ten. The data derive from a study of CD8+ T cells in alopecia areata. The sample's treatment: oral pan-JAK inhibitor, 5-10 mg twice daily. Peripheral blood and lesional scalp punch biopsies came from alopecia areata patients. Findings of the study overall: Scalp and blood samples kept many expanded lesional clones throughout tofacitinib. Across lesional scalp, and particularly alopecia totalis/universalis, clonality surpassed that of normal scalp.

In germline, CDR1 is SQVTM, CDR2 ANQGSEA. This CDR3 spans 12 amino acids. V dropped 7 bases and J dropped 2; count of bases not matched to a gene: 1. The sample consisted of CD4+ T cells sorted from blood, taken between weeks 30 and 35, from a patient treated with tofacitinib. This receptor was identified in a human donor with alopecia areata. This rearrangement joins TRBV29-1 to TRBJ1-2; 10 bases map to TRBD1. This CDR3 reads CSAGQGNYGYTF. The CDR3 nucleotides read TGCAGCGCGGGACAGGGGAACTATGGCTACACCTTC.